This T cell receptor (beta chain) originates from a study of beta chain features in type 1 diabetes. Study-wide results and caveats: Highly expressing activated T cells could be over-counted with a cDNA template.

The CDR3 length is 18 residues. With V trimmed by 2 bases and J by 3 bases, 11 bases remained unmatched. The germline gives CDR1 SGHRS, CDR2 YFSETQ. Reverse transcription of all isolated RNA meant that expressed TCRB transcripts were sequenced. The repertoire was sequenced with immunoSEQ multiplex PCR; TCRdb's copy has only in-frame clones and lacks some. The sample lists a few hundred thousand clones, 13% to 15% occurring once. Sorted CD4+ subsets: naive, central memory, regulatory, stem cell-like memory (CD45RO/CCR7/CD25/CD127/CD95/CD27 panel). This clone has only a few counts. Its specificity is not known.

Sequencing was performed on central memory CD4+ T cells from blood. The chain is built from TRBV5-1 and TRBJ2-3; TRBD2 matches at 11 bases. This TCR was recovered from a man younger than 40 in good health. CDR3 nucleotide sequence: TGCGCCAGCAGCTTCACTAGCGGGAGAGGTACGGTGACAGATACGCAGTATTTT. Protein: CASSFTSGRGTVTDTQYF.